This entry lists 6 T cell receptor beta chains sequenced from one sample in a study of OX40 agonist ivuxolimab in advanced cancers. TCRdb's copy holds only in-frame clones and misses some; the assay was immunoSEQ multiplex PCR. Here the sample spans some 70,000 clones, roughly nine tenths being singletons. The material sequenced was CD4+ or CD8+ T cells sorted from blood, taken in a trial of the OX40 agonist ivuxolimab. Source of these receptors: an adult with an advanced solid tumor such as melanoma, head and neck, liver or kidney cancer.

This chain joins TRBV6-1 and TRBJ1-5; weak D call: TRBD1 (5 bases). V lost 10 bases and J 3 bases, leaving 19 bases between the germline ends. Germline CDR1 MNHNS, CDR2 SASEGT. CDR3 size: 15 residues. The CDR3 loop reads CATQGGRLDNQPQHF. The CDR3 DNA sequence: TGTGCCACCCAGGGAGGGCGGCTGGACAATCAGCCCCAGCATTTT.

The gene calls are TRBV4-3 and TRBJ1-5, with D maybe TRBD1 (5 bases). Germline V lookup: CDR1 LGHNA, CDR2 YSLEER. The V gene lost 0 bases and the J gene lost 4 bases, with 10 bases spanning the gap. There are 15 residues in the CDR3. As DNA, the CDR3 is TGCGCCAGCAGCCAAGATCTGGGGGGAAATCAGCCCCAGCATTTT. Translation: CASSQDLGGNQPQHF.

The chain uses TRBV15 and TRBJ2-3; possible D gene TRBD2, 5 bases. CDR3 length: 15 amino acids. Trimming took 4 bases from V and 0 from J, leaving 11 bases between them. Per the germline V gene, CDR1 is LNHNV and CDR2 is YYDKDF (reference sequence). The CDR3 region is CATSTGLPSTDTQYF. The CDR3 coding sequence is TGTGCCACCAGCACCGGACTTCCGAGCACAGATACGCAGTATTTT.

The CDR3 here is CASSSDRSSGNTIYF. DNA of the CDR3: TGTGCCAGCAGCTCGGACCGGAGCTCTGGAAACACCATATATTTT. The J gene is TRBJ1-3, the V gene TRBV5-6; D not certain. V was shortened by 3 bases and J by 0 bases, with 10 bases between the two germline ends. The germline V gene has CDR1 SGHDT and CDR2 YYEEEE. The CDR3 sequence is 15 residues long. The full variable domain, in which reference TRBV5-6 and TRBJ1-3 provide the parts outside the CDR3, is DAGVTQSPTHLIKTRGQQVTLRCSPKSGHDTVSWYQQALGQGPQFIFQYYEEEERQRGNFPDRFSGHQFPNYSSELNVNALLLGDSALYLCASSSDRSSGNTIYFGEGSWLTVV.

The V call is TRBV7-2, the J call TRBJ1-1; D is undetermined. There are 12 residues in the CDR3. Germline CDR1 reads SGHTA; CDR2 reads FQGNSA. The germline V and J ends were trimmed by 1 base and 10 bases, with 10 bases remaining between them. The CDR3 reads CASSLGEVRAFF. In DNA form, the CDR3 reads TGTGCCAGCAGCTTAGGTGAAGTGAGAGCTTTCTTT.

On this clone: At the DNA level, this CDR3 is encoded by other sequences in the same sample as well. The chain carries TRBV19 and TRBJ2-5; D is ambiguous. From germline, CDR1 is LNHDA and CDR2 SQIVND (reference sequence). This CDR3 has 13 residues. Between the trimmed V and J ends, which lost 2 bases and 2 bases, there was a span of 6 bases. In DNA, the CDR3 is TGTGCCAGTAGTATACTAGGGCAAGAGACCCAGTACTTC. This translates into CASSILGQETQYF.